The TCR beta chain described here comes from a study of OX40 agonist ivuxolimab in advanced cancers. Study-wide background: People who had prior anti-PD-1, anti-PD-L1 or anti-CTLA-4 therapy could take part, and roughly 44% had some. Partial responses occurred in three patients (one hepatocellular carcinoma, two cutaneous melanoma).

The repertoire was sequenced with immunoSEQ multiplex PCR; TCRdb's copy has only in-frame clones and lacks some. The repertoire has tens of thousands of clones, approximately 84% of them found once; the top ten carry approximately 28%. Study-level results: In a subset of nonresponders, normalized T-cell clonal expansion was also low. The study found that CD8+ T cells averaged more expanded clones than CD4+.

On this clone: Its antigen remains unknown.

Germline CDR1 MGHRA, CDR2 YSYEKL. V was clipped by 1 base and J by 5 bases, with 14 bases between them. CDR3 size: 15 residues. The chain links TRBV4-1 to TRBJ1-2; D gene ambiguous. The clonotype was recovered from an adult with an advanced solid tumor such as melanoma, head and neck, liver or kidney cancer. Sample: CD4+ or CD8+ T cells sorted from blood, taken in a trial of the OX40 agonist ivuxolimab. The CDR3 spells CASSQVAALIYGYTF. CDR3 bases: TGCGCCAGCAGCCAAGTGGCCGCGTTGATTTATGGCTACACCTTC.